The entry that follows covers one T cell receptor (beta chain) sequence. The ends were cut back, 4 bases at V and 0 bases at J, with 4 bases in the middle. The germline V gene has CDR1 SGHVS and CDR2 FQNEAQ. This CDR3 region has 13 residues. The data are from a study of blood T cell repertoires in COVID-19. Background on the study: Sample material is recorded as cDNA or gDNA derived from T cells, B-cell-depleted T cells, or PBMCs.

How the authors handled the data: The authors estimated nucleated cell counts from reference gene primer amplification. Measured with immunoSEQ multiplex PCR; TCRdb has only the in-frame clones, and not every one. V and J calls and clone size come straight from that table; D and trimming were deduced from the DNA. The sample has fewer than 250,000 clones; more than 65% are singletons. Participants were aged roughly 18 to 90 years, lived in over 20 US areas, and enrolled virtually. Clinical history reported by participants formed the basis on which cohorts were assigned. This sequence originates from a woman aged 45 to 65 with acute COVID-19. Material: PBMCs or T cells enriched from blood (not recorded which). V gene TRBV7-8 combines with J gene TRBJ2-1; D remains unclear. In nucleotides, the CDR3 is TGTGCCAGCAGCTATCTCTCCTACAATGAGCAGTTCTTC. Amino acid sequence: CASSYLSYNEQFF.